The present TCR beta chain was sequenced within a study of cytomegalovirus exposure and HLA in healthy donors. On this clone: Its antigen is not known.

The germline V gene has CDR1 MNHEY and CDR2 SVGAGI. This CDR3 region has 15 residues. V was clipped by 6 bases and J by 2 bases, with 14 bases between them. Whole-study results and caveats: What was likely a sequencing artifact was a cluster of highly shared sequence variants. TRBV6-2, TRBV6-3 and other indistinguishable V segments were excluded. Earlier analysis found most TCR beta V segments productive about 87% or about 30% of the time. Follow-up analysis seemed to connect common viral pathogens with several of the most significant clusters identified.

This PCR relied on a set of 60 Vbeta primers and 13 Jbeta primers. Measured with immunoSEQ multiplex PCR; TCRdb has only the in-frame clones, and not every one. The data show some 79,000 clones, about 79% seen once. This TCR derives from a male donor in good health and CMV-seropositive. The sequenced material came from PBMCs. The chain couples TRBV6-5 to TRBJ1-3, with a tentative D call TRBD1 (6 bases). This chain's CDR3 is CASSQLPGAGNTIYF. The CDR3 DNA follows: TGTGCCAGCAGCCAACTCCCAGGGGCTGGAAACACCATATATTTT.